Shown below are 20 T cell receptor beta chains from a single sample sequenced in a study of CD8 T cells in Susac syndrome. RNA totalling about 0.45 to 1 ug underwent reverse transcription with random hexamers. TCRdb independently ran MiXCR on the immunoSEQ multiplex PCR reads; one entry per CDR3 protein. Found here are around 100,000 distinct CDR3 sequences, around 96% of them singletons; the top ten hold 0.3%. The source material was CD8+ T cells from PBMCs. The receptors come from a human donor with Susac syndrome.

The CDR3 nucleotides read TGCAGCGTTGAGGCGGGGAGAGACTACACCTTC. It specifies CSVEAGRDYTF. V usage is TRBV29-1 and J usage is TRBJ1-2, with D hard to call. Trimming took off 3 bases at V and 10 bases at J, with 12 bases between the two ends. Germline-derived CDR1 and CDR2 are SQVTM and ANQGSEA. This CDR3 has 11 amino acids.

The rearrangement joins TRBV2 to TRBJ2-1, with D possibly matching TRBD2 (6 bases). Germline CDR1 reads SNHLY; CDR2 reads FYNNEI. Trimming shortened V by 11 bases and J by 5 bases, and 19 bases separated the two germline ends. The CDR3 runs to 14 residues. The DNA for the CDR3 is TGTGCCTGCGATTTAGCGGCCCCTAACAATGAGCAGTTCTTC. Its protein is CACDLAAPNNEQFF.

The rearrangement uses TRBV6-6 and TRBJ1-1; D is unclear. The CDR3 contains 12 residues. Trimming removed 6 bases at V and 10 bases at J, with 15 bases between. The germline gives CDR1 MNHNY, CDR2 SVGAGI (reference sequence). In nucleotides, the CDR3 is TGTGCCAGCAGCCACCGGACGGAGGTAGCTTTCTTT. Its translation: CASSHRTEVAFF.

V gene TRBV20-1 combines with J gene TRBJ2-7; TRBD2 agrees at 8 bases. This CDR3 is built from 14 residues. Per germline, CDR1 DFQATT and CDR2 SNEGSKA (reference sequence). The J segment lost 6 bases and the V segment lost 6 bases, leaving 13 bases of the junction unmatched. CDR3 coding DNA: TGCAGTGCAAGGGGCCAGCGGGAGATCGGCGAGCAGTACTTC. This gives the protein CSARGQREIGEQYF.

This chain joins TRBV3-1 and TRBJ2-5; D may be TRBD2 (6 bases). CDR1 is LGHDT and CDR2 is YNNKEL in the germline V gene (reference sequence). This CDR3 contains 14 residues. V gave up 7 bases and J gave up 5 bases, with 17 bases separating them. The CDR3 DNA is TGTGCCAGCACCCCCGGGCGGGGAGGTGAGACCCAGTACTTC. It translates to CASTPGRGGETQYF.

The chain carries TRBV7-9 and TRBJ1-4; TRBD1 is a possible D gene (5 bases). V was cut by 0 bases and J by 7 bases, with 12 bases left in between. Germline V gene sequence: CDR1 SEHNR, CDR2 FQNEAQ (reference sequence). CDR3 size: 15 residues. CDR3 in amino acids: CASSLAPAGGEKLFF. The CDR3 coding sequence is TGTGCCAGCAGCTTAGCCCCGGCCGGGGGTGAAAAACTGTTTTTT.

This chain joins TRBV2 and TRBJ2-7; no clear D gene. Trimming took 4 bases from V and 4 from J, leaving 8 bases between them. Germline V gives CDR1 SNHLY, CDR2 FYNNEI. The CDR3 runs to 12 residues. CDR3 nucleotides: TGTGCCAGCAGTGGCCCCATTTACGAGCAGTACTTC. It codes for CASSGPIYEQYF.

DNA of the CDR3: TGTGCCAGCAGCGTGGCGGCGCGGGAGATTGAGACCCAGTACTTC. This codes for CASSVAAREIETQYF. The V and J genes are TRBV9 and TRBJ2-5; 7 bases align to TRBD2. Germline-derived CDR1 and CDR2 are SGDLS and YYNGEE. The junction had 9 bases not matched to a gene; V was cut back by 2 bases and J by 5 bases. The CDR3 sequence is 15 residues long.

The chain employs TRBV20-1 and TRBJ2-4; 7 positions agree with TRBD2. Germline loops: CDR1 DFQATT, CDR2 SNEGSKA (reference sequence). V was clipped by 5 bases and J by 1 base; unmatched bases: 8. The CDR3 totals 15 residues. CDR3 region: CSAGGGSMAKNIQYF. The CDR3 nucleotides read TGCAGTGCTGGGGGGGGGAGTATGGCCAAAAACATTCAGTACTTC.

This chain uses TRBV29-1 with TRBJ1-1, with D possibly being TRBD1 (6 bases). The germline V gene encodes CDR1 SQVTM and CDR2 ANQGSEA. Trimming cost V 3 bases and J 1 base, with 15 bases left between them. The CDR3 spans 15 residues. The CDR3 loop reads CSVEGPGQSNTEAFF. In DNA form, the CDR3 reads TGCAGCGTTGAGGGTCCCGGACAGTCGAACACTGAAGCTTTCTTT. The entire variable domain, with the rest obtained from reference TRBV29-1 and TRBJ1-1, is as follows: SAVISQKPSRDICQRGTSLTIQCQVDSQVTMMFWYRQQPGQSLTLIATANQGSEATYESGFVIDKFPISRPNLTFSTLTVSNMSPEDSSIYLCSVEGPGQSNTEAFFGQGTRLTVV.

This clonotype was recorded a few times. The chain employs TRBV7-6 and TRBJ2-5; TRBD2 agrees at 9 bases. J gave up 5 bases and V 3 bases, and 7 bases lay outside the gene matches. This CDR3 has 15 residues. From germline, CDR1 is SGHVS and CDR2 FNYEAQ. The CDR3 region is CASSLTGTSTETQYF. CDR3 sequence (DNA): TGTGCCAGCAGCTTGACCGGGACTAGCACTGAGACCCAGTACTTC. Combining the CDR3 with reference TRBV7-6 and TRBJ2-5 gives the whole variable domain GAGVSQSPRYKVTKRGQDVALRCDPISGHVSLYWYRQALGQGPEFLTYFNYEAQQDKSGLPNDRFSAERPEGSISTLTIQRTEQRDSAMYRCASSLTGTSTETQYFGPGTRLLVL.

The chain carries TRBV5-1 and TRBJ1-4; a possible D gene is TRBD1 (5 bases). V gave up 0 bases and J gave up 5 bases, with 14 bases separating them. Germline CDR1 reads SGHRS; CDR2 reads YFSETQ. The CDR3 loop spans 16 amino acids. As DNA, the CDR3 is TGCGCCAGCAGCTTGGCCGGGGGGAATACGAATGAAAAACTGTTTTTT. It translates to CASSLAGGNTNEKLFF.

This clonotype was recorded only once. CDR3 sequence: CASSVGNYQETQYF. The CDR3 region has the DNA TGTGCCAGCAGCGTAGGTAACTATCAAGAGACCCAGTACTTC. The gene calls are TRBV9 and TRBJ2-5; no reliable D call. The CDR3 contains 14 residues. The germline V gene has CDR1 SGDLS and CDR2 YYNGEE. Trimming took off 0 bases at V and 2 bases at J, with 8 bases between the two ends.

The rearrangement joins TRBV10-1 to TRBJ2-2; 7 nucleotides line up with TRBD2. This CDR3 contains 14 residues. Germline V gives CDR1 WNHNN, CDR2 SYGVQD (reference sequence). The ends lost 2 bases at V and 7 bases at J; junction bases unmatched: 4. In nucleotides, the CDR3 is TGCGCCAGCAGTGAGCGGGAGGATGGCGGGGAGCTGTTTTTT. Its protein is CASSEREDGGELFF.

The chain links TRBV12-3 or TRBV12-4 to TRBJ2-5; 15 bases fit TRBD2. V lost 5 bases and J lost 3; bases outside the gene matches: 13. The CDR3 spans 19 residues. The CDR3 nucleotides are TGTGCCAGCAGTGCCCAAGGACTAGCGGGGGGGCCGTGGGAAGAGACCCAGTACTTC. It codes for CASSAQGLAGGPWEETQYF.

The chain employs TRBV14 and TRBJ1-1; a possible D gene is TRBD1 (5 bases). CDR1 SGHDN and CDR2 FVKESK come from the germline V gene. The length of the CDR3 is 15 residues. Trimming took off 4 bases at V and 11 bases at J, with 23 bases between the two ends. The CDR3 bases are TGTGCCAGCAGCCGATTCGACACCGGGGGAGTTGACGCTTTCTTT. This translates into CASSRFDTGGVDAFF.

CDR3 sequence reads: CASSPTGQGHSPLHF. In DNA form, the CDR3 reads TGTGCCAGCAGCCCTACGGGACAGGGGCATTCACCCCTCCACTTT. This chain uses TRBV6-4 with TRBJ1-6, with 10 bases fitting TRBD1. J gave up 8 bases and V 6 bases, and 7 bases lay outside the gene matches. Germline V gene sequence: CDR1 MRHNA, CDR2 SNTAGT. The CDR3 loop spans 15 amino acids.

The V and J genes are TRBV29-1 and TRBJ2-1; D is undetermined. CDR1 SQVTM and CDR2 ANQGSEA come from the germline V gene. The CDR3 spans 13 residues. V was cut by 7 bases and J by 0 bases, with 10 bases left in between. CDR3: CSAGPVSYNEQFF. The DNA of the CDR3 is TGCAGCGCCGGCCCCGTCTCCTACAATGAGCAGTTCTTC.

CDR3 residues: CASSLEEGNEQFF. Written as DNA, the CDR3 is TGCGCCAGCAGCTTGGAAGAGGGCAATGAGCAGTTCTTC. The chain has TRBV5-1 and TRBJ2-1, with D possibly being TRBD2 (5 bases). The germline CDR1 and CDR2 sequences are SGHRS and YFSETQ. CDR3 length equals 13 residues. V was trimmed by 0 bases and J by 6 bases, leaving 7 bases between them.

In this sample, this clonotype turned up once. The chain combines TRBV21-1 with TRBJ2-7; TRBD2 is the table's D call and was not checked against the DNA. TRBV21-1 is a pseudogene locus. The length of the CDR3 is 16 residues. CDR3 region: CAQQGPRGLQLHEQYF. Written as DNA, the CDR3 is TGTGCCCAGCAAGGGCCACGCGGGCTCCAACTCCACGAGCAGTACTTC.